A single sample is the source of the 7 T cell receptor beta chains below, sequenced in a study of T cells after yellow fever vaccination. TCRdb re-derived calls from the 5' RACE reads in MiXCR, one entry per CDR3 protein. Of around 250,000 distinct CDR3 sequences in the sample, 6.9% were seen once. The source material was CD4+ T cells sorted from PBMCs, sampled 15 days after the yellow fever booster vaccination. The receptors shown here come from a man aged 30-40 years who received the YFV17D yellow fever vaccine.

This clonotype was counted at least ten times. The rearrangement joins TRBV3-1 to TRBJ2-3; D is uncertain. CDR3 size: 14 residues. From germline, CDR1 is LGHDT and CDR2 YNNKEL (reference sequence). V gave up 10 bases and J gave up 2 bases, with 16 bases separating them. The chain's CDR3 is CATGWTGPTDTQYF. The CDR3, as DNA: TGTGCCACCGGGTGGACCGGACCCACAGATACGCAGTATTTT.

This clonotype has ten or more counts. The chain has TRBV20-1 and TRBJ2-1; the D gene is possibly TRBD1 (6 bases). The CDR3 has 13 amino acids. Germline-derived CDR1 and CDR2 are DFQATT and SNEGSKA (reference sequence). V gave up 6 bases and J gave up 6 bases, with 15 bases separating them. CDR3 protein: CSATPGQGNEQFF. CDR3 bases: TGCAGTGCAACTCCGGGACAAGGCAATGAGCAGTTCTTC.

This clonotype was seen ten or more times. The chain recombines TRBV11-2 with TRBJ2-7; no reliable D call. The CDR3 covers 13 residues. V lost 1 base and J lost 6, with 10 bases in between. Germline V CDR1 and CDR2: SGHAT, FQNNGV. CDR3 sequence: CASSLAAEGEQYF. The CDR3 region has the DNA TGTGCCAGCAGCTTAGCTGCAGAAGGCGAGCAGTACTTC.

This clonotype appeared many times. The rearrangement joins TRBV12-3 or TRBV12-4 to TRBJ2-1; unclear D gene. Trimming removed 8 bases at V and 5 bases at J, with 13 bases between. There are 13 residues in the CDR3. The CDR3 loop is CASGESSHNEQFF. Written as DNA, the CDR3 is TGTGCCAGCGGGGAATCCAGCCACAATGAGCAGTTCTTC.

This rearrangement joins TRBV20-1 to TRBJ2-7, with 9 bases aligning to TRBD2. There are 14 residues in the CDR3. CDR1 and CDR2 from the germline V gene are DFQATT and SNEGSKA (reference sequence). After removal of 6 bases from V and 0 bases from J, the junction contained 6 bases not matched to a gene. CDR3 sequence: CSATGLASSYEQYF. In DNA form, the CDR3 reads TGCAGTGCCACGGGACTAGCCAGCTCCTACGAGCAGTACTTC.

This clonotype occurred a few times. J is TRBJ2-1 and V is TRBV20-1; D remains unclear. V lost 3 bases and J 9 bases, leaving 9 bases between the germline ends. The CDR3 runs 11 residues. Per germline, CDR1 DFQATT and CDR2 SNEGSKA (reference sequence). CDR3 amino acids: CSASVGREQFF. The DNA for the CDR3 is TGCAGTGCTAGCGTGGGTCGTGAGCAGTTCTTC.

V usage is TRBV10-3 and J usage is TRBJ2-7; TRBD2 matches at 9 bases. The germline V gene has CDR1 ENHRY and CDR2 SYGVKD. Trimming took 2 bases from V and 6 from J; bases not matched to a gene: 11. This CDR3 region has 16 residues. This chain's CDR3 is CAISEADSGRGGEQYF. The CDR3 nucleotides are TGTGCCATCAGTGAGGCTGATAGCGGGAGAGGGGGCGAGCAGTACTTC.